Following are 10 T cell receptor beta chains from one sample sequenced in a study of OX40 agonist ivuxolimab in advanced cancers. The method was immunoSEQ multiplex PCR; TCRdb's version includes in-frame clones alone and lacks a portion of them. The repertoire holds about 96,000 clones, with around 80% as singletons. The input for sequencing was CD4+ or CD8+ T cells sorted from blood, taken in a trial of the OX40 agonist ivuxolimab. The receptor set was obtained from an adult with an advanced solid tumor such as melanoma, head and neck, liver or kidney cancer.

On this clone itself: The junction differs from germline at one of its ends, possibly a read error. The chain links TRBV6-1 to TRBJ1-2; D is unclear. The CDR3 has 10 amino acids. CDR1 is MNHNS and CDR2 is SASEGT in the germline V gene. CDR3 loop: CASSERTVFF. CDR3 coding DNA: TGTGCCAGCAGTGAAAGGACGGTCTTTTTC.

By proportion, this clone is medium-sized. The same CDR3 is also encoded by other DNA sequences in this sample. The chain joins TRBV7-9 to TRBJ2-7; D may be TRBD2 (5 bases). V was clipped by 0 bases and J by 5 bases, with 8 bases between them. CDR3 length: 13 residues. Germline lookup yields CDR1 SEHNR and CDR2 FQNEAQ (reference sequence). The CDR3 region has the DNA TGTGCCAGCAGCTTAGCAGGACTCGACGAGCAGTACTTC. Its translation: CASSLAGLDEQYF.

This clone was observed once. The chain links TRBV7-6 to TRBJ2-1, with D possibly called TRBD1 or TRBD2 (10 bases each). The V gene's germline CDR1 is SGHVS and CDR2 FNYEAQ. V lost 3 bases and J lost 4, with 31 bases in between. This CDR3 is built from 21 residues. This CDR3 is CASSFGTGESSGRGPYNEQFF. For the CDR3, the DNA is TGTGCCAGCAGCTTTGGGACAGGGGAGTCGAGCGGGAGGGGTCCGTACAATGAGCAGTTCTTC.

The rearrangement uses TRBV11-3 and TRBJ2-1; either TRBD1 or TRBD2 may supply D (7 bases each). The V gene's germline CDR1 is SGHNT and CDR2 YENEEA. V lost 5 bases and J 9 bases, leaving 14 bases between the germline ends. CDR3 length: 13 amino acids. The DNA for the CDR3 is TGTGCCAGCAGCCCCAGGGGGGAGGGTGAGCAGTTCTTC. Translation: CASSPRGEGEQFF.

CDR3 loop: CASRNREGNQPQHF. The CDR3 coding sequence is TGTGCCAGCAGGAACAGAGAAGGCAATCAGCCCCAGCATTTT. The gene calls are TRBV2 and TRBJ1-5, with D hard to call. The CDR3 is 14 amino acids. Per the germline V gene, CDR1 is SNHLY and CDR2 is FYNNEI. With 6 bases removed from V and 2 bases from J, the gap between germline ends came to 11 bases.

The genes are TRBV9 and TRBJ1-1, with unresolved D. Trimming removed 7 bases at V and 2 bases at J, with 12 bases between. The germline CDR1 and CDR2 sequences are SGDLS and YYNGEE. The length of the CDR3 is 13 residues. The CDR3 reads CASGSDGNTEAFF. In DNA, the CDR3 is TGTGCCAGCGGTTCGGACGGAAACACTGAAGCTTTCTTT. Full variable domain (rest looked up from reference TRBV9 and TRBJ1-1): DSGVTQTPKHLITATGQRVTLRCSPRSGDLSVYWYQQSLDQGLQFLIQYYNGEERAKGNILERFSAQQFPDLHSELNLSSLELGDSALYFCASGSDGNTEAFFGQGTRLTVV.

This clone has just a few counts. The rearrangement joins TRBV29-1 to TRBJ2-1, with D possibly called TRBD1 or TRBD2 (6 bases each). This CDR3 has 14 residues. CDR1 and CDR2 (germline): SQVTM, ANQGSEA. Trimming stripped 3 bases from V and 7 bases from J, with 16 bases between. CDR3 residues: CSVDLAGQGNEQFF. The CDR3 DNA reads as TGCAGCGTTGATCTGGCGGGGCAGGGGAATGAGCAGTTCTTC.

The chain is built from TRBV4-1 and TRBJ1-1; 7 bases fit TRBD1. CDR3 length: 13 residues. The junction had 4 bases not matched to a gene; V was cut back by 3 bases and J by 6 bases. In germline, CDR1 is MGHRA, CDR2 YSYEKL. The CDR3 DNA sequence: TGCGCCAGCAGCCACCTAGGGACAGCTGAAGCTTTCTTT. Translation gives CASSHLGTAEAFF.

The chain combines TRBV18 with TRBJ2-1; D uncertain. Germline loops: CDR1 KGHSH, CDR2 LQKENI. The CDR3 runs 16 residues. Between the trimmed V and J ends, which lost 3 bases and 4 bases, there was a span of 16 bases. CDR3 amino acids: CASSPVSLTGYNEQFF. CDR3 in DNA: TGTGCCAGCTCACCTGTTAGCCTTACCGGGTACAATGAGCAGTTCTTC.

V and J are TRBV4-2 and TRBJ2-2; D is tentatively TRBD1 or TRBD2 (5 bases each). V was clipped by 3 bases and J by 1 base, with 12 bases between them. The CDR3 totals 16 residues. In germline, CDR1 is LGHNA, CDR2 YNFKEQ. The DNA of the CDR3 is TGTGCCAGCAGCCAGGGGACCAGGGAGAACACCGGGGAGCTGTTTTTT. It encodes CASSQGTRENTGELFF.